The following is a T cell receptor (beta chain) sequence with its context. One end of the junction varies from germline; a read error may be responsible. This entry belongs to a study of regulatory T cells in long-lasting Graves disease. Construction of TCR beta libraries relied on iRepertoire HTBI primers and on Arm-PCR targeting CDR3 regions. TCRdb fed the multiplex PCR reads into MiXCR, producing one record per CDR3 protein. There are hundreds of thousands of distinct CDR3 sequences in the sample; about 15% occur only once, and roughly 25% lies in the top ten. The time point is: newly diagnosed GD, antithyroid drugs for less than 3 months. From RNA extracted from PBMCs, the TCR library was made. This CDR3 comprises 13 residues. From germline, CDR1 is SGHKS and CDR2 YYEKEE (reference sequence). These data are also associated with another study on T cells in Graves' hyperthyroidism and ophthalmopathy. As that study records: The study used the HTBI primer set for a first-round RT-PCR of the TCR CDR3.

The rearrangement joins TRBV5-5 to TRBJ1-2; 8 bases match TRBD1. Sequenced material: peripheral blood mononuclear cells (PBMCs), taken at new diagnosis, from a patient treated with antithyroid drugs. The TCR originated in a woman in her forties or fifties with Graves disease. The CDR3 protein is CARRGQANYGYTF. The CDR3 DNA sequence: TGCGCCAGGAGGGGACAGGCTAACTATGGCTACACCTTC.